Described below is a single T cell receptor beta chain sequence and its context. Its antigen is unknown. The V and J ends lost 5 bases and 6 bases, in that order; junction bases with no gene match: 6. The germline V gene has CDR1 SEHNR and CDR2 FQNEAQ (reference sequence). The CDR3 is 13 residues long. Genomic DNA provided the template from which TCR beta VDJ and CDR3 profiles were obtained. TCRdb redid the calling of the reads with MiXCR, one entry per CDR3 protein. The repertoire includes 190,000 or so distinct CDR3 sequences, over 40% of them detected once, and roughly 1.8% sits in the top ten. Sequencing involved patients with CD8+CD57+ cell expansion previously shown by flow cytometry. Severe acquired aplastic anemia was present in all patients. The study sampled blood from patients who had received no therapy. These data originate in a study of CD8+CD57+ T cells in acquired aplastic anemia. Notes on the study in general: Patients and controls were found to share over 25 CD8+ CDR3 sequences.

Sequenced material: sorted CD4+, CD8+, or CD8+CD57+ T cells (not recorded which) from PBMCs. The chain has TRBV7-9 and TRBJ1-2; TRBD1 agrees at 7 bases. This receptor was obtained from a human donor with aplastic anemia. The CDR3, as DNA: TGTGCCAGCAGCCAGGGCAGGGGGGATGGCTACACCTTC. Amino acid sequence: CASSQGRGDGYTF.